The clone carrying this T cell receptor (beta chain) has more than one count but fewer than ten. What it binds is unknown. Per the germline V gene, CDR1 is ENHRY and CDR2 is SYGVKD. CDR3 length: 16 residues. The V gene end was trimmed by 3 bases and the J gene end by 5 bases; junction bases not matched to a gene: 12. The sample comes from a study of T cells after yellow fever vaccination. Findings of the study overall: Overlap between CD4 and CD8 compartments was detected for a small share of clonotypes. FACS-sorted repertoires could harbor abundant contaminating bulk-population clonotypes. Most primary-vaccination clones reappeared after the booster (approximately 95% CD4, about 88% CD8).

TCRdb redid the calling of the 5' RACE reads with MiXCR, one entry per CDR3 protein. The top ten hold more than 12% of the sample, which has about 630,000 distinct CDR3 sequences, roughly an eighth seen once. The TCR comes from a man aged 30 to 45 who received the YFV17D yellow fever vaccine. Sequenced here: PBMCs, sampled on the day of the yellow fever booster vaccination. The chain has TRBV10-3 and TRBJ2-5, with 7 positions matching TRBD1. CDR3 DNA sequence: TGTGCCATCAGTGACGTCGGGACAGCGATGAAGGAGACCCAGTACTTC. It translates to CAISDVGTAMKETQYF.